The 27 T cell receptor beta chains below come from one sample, sequenced in a study of T cell repertoires in cytomegalovirus infection. These receptors' targets are unknown. Using its own MiXCR run on the reads, TCRdb lists one record per CDR3 protein. In the table there are 100,000 or so distinct CDR3 sequences, 25% to 35% of which are singletons. The sample in question was CD8+ T cells from cultured PBMCs, obtained from culture after CMV antigen stimulation. Source of these receptors: a human donor in good health (CMV status not recorded). Some clones in this sample may be carry-over from other donors' samples.

The V call is TRBV5-1, the J call TRBJ2-7; D gene unclear. Germline V gives CDR1 SGHRS, CDR2 YFSETQ. Trimming cost V 4 bases and J 3 bases, with 11 bases left between them. The CDR3 is made up of 13 amino acids. The CDR3 loop is CASSLDGDYEQYF. The CDR3 bases are TGCGCCAGCAGCCTGGACGGAGACTACGAGCAGTACTTC.

Remarks on this clonotype: The germline gene is not matched at one end of the junction; a read error may be the cause. The chain has TRBV5-3 and TRBJ2-6; D possibly uses TRBD1 or TRBD2 (5 bases each). TRBV5-3 is assigned to the ORF class and has an uncertain function. CDR3 length equals 15 residues. The CDR3 reads CASSWGTSGANVLTF. DNA of the CDR3: TGTGCCAGCAGCTGGGGGACCTCTGGGGCCAACGTCCTGACTTTC.

This clonotype was seen more than once but under ten times. The V call is TRBV27, the J call TRBJ1-6; D may be TRBD1 (5 bases). The CDR3 covers 16 residues. The germline V gene has CDR1 MNHEY and CDR2 SMNVEV (reference sequence). V was clipped by 5 bases and J by 7 bases, with 18 bases between them. The CDR3: CASSPGPWGGNSPLHF. Written as DNA, the CDR3 is TGTGCCAGCAGTCCCGGACCCTGGGGCGGAAATTCACCCCTCCACTTT.

This clonotype was picked up many times. The chain joins TRBV7-2 to TRBJ1-2, with TRBD1 as a possible D gene (6 bases). In germline, CDR1 is SGHTA, CDR2 FQGNSA. Trimming pared 2 bases from V and 8 bases from J, leaving 21 bases between. The CDR3 spans 16 residues. The CDR3 sequence is CASSLSRGAVAMGYTF. CDR3 DNA sequence: TGTGCCAGCAGCTTATCGAGGGGGGCAGTTGCTATGGGCTACACCTTC.

This clonotype was seen repeatedly, ten times or more. The gene calls are TRBV6-5 and TRBJ2-2; TRBD1 agrees at 8 bases. Germline V lookup: CDR1 MNHEY, CDR2 SVGAGI. CDR3 length equals 15 residues. The junction had 2 bases not matched to a gene; V was cut back by 5 bases and J by 0 bases. In DNA, the CDR3 is TGTGCCAGCAGTAGGGGACAGGCGAACACCGGGGAGCTGTTTTTT. Encoded protein: CASSRGQANTGELFF.

This clonotype has a handful of counts. The J gene is TRBJ1-6, the V gene TRBV5-6; 7 nucleotides align to TRBD1. With 4 bases clipped from V and 8 bases from J, the junction kept 9 bases outside the gene matches. CDR3 length: 15 residues. Germline V gene lookup returns CDR1 SGHDT and CDR2 YYEEEE. Here the CDR3 DNA reads TGTGCCAGCAGCGGAGACAGGGTTGGGGATTCACCCCTCCACTTT. Encoded protein: CASSGDRVGDSPLHF.

The V call is TRBV28, the J call TRBJ2-7, with D perhaps matching TRBD2 (6 bases). Trimming pared 6 bases from V and 3 bases from J, leaving 12 bases between. CDR1 and CDR2 (germline): MDHEN, SYDVKM. The CDR3 loop spans 13 amino acids. The CDR3 bases are TGTGCCAGCAGCCCCCCCGGGGGCTACGAGCAGTACTTC. This sequence encodes CASSPPGGYEQYF.

V usage is TRBV10-3 and J usage is TRBJ2-3; D possibly corresponds to TRBD1 (6 bases). Germline V CDR1 and CDR2: ENHRY, SYGVKD. The V gene lost 3 bases and the J gene lost 3 bases, with 7 bases spanning the gap. This CDR3 contains 13 residues. CDR3 coding DNA: TGTGCCATCAGTGACAGGGGAACAGATACGCAGTATTTT. It is translated as CAISDRGTDTQYF.

The chain has TRBV12-3 or TRBV12-4 and TRBJ2-3; D is unclear. Trimming shortened V by 6 bases and J by 0 bases, and 10 bases separated the two germline ends. This CDR3 comprises 14 residues. CDR3 nucleotide sequence: TGTGCCAGCAGGTCGGCATCTAGCACAGATACGCAGTATTTT. Its translation: CASRSASSTDTQYF.

Many counts were recorded for this clonotype. This chain connects TRBV6-1 to TRBJ1-3, with D uncertain. The CDR3 extends over 12 amino acids. Germline values: CDR1 MNHNS, CDR2 SASEGT. V was trimmed by 5 bases and J by 8 bases, leaving 10 bases between them. The chain's CDR3 is CASSYSGDTIYF. CDR3 DNA sequence: TGTGCCAGCAGTTACAGCGGGGACACCATATATTTT.

The rearrangement uses TRBV28 and TRBJ1-2; D call uncertain. The CDR3 extends over 17 amino acids. From germline, CDR1 is MDHEN and CDR2 SYDVKM. V was shortened by 1 base and J by 4 bases, with 19 bases between the two germline ends. The CDR3: CASSLLSVQPMIYGYTF. The CDR3 bases are TGTGCCAGCAGTTTATTATCAGTACAACCCATGATCTATGGCTACACCTTC.

This clonotype was recorded many times. The chain is built from TRBV28 and TRBJ2-3; 10 nucleotides line up with TRBD2. Germline CDR1 and CDR2: MDHEN and SYDVKM. J was trimmed by 6 bases and V by 3 bases; bases with no gene match: 21. This CDR3 contains 20 residues. CDR3 residues: CASSFFPGSGGNILSDTQYF. The CDR3 DNA reads as TGTGCCAGCAGTTTTTTCCCAGGTAGCGGGGGGAATATTTTATCGGATACGCAGTATTTT.

V and J are TRBV27 and TRBJ1-2, with 9 nucleotides matching TRBD1. With 6 bases clipped from V and 8 bases from J, the junction kept 13 bases outside the gene matches. This CDR3 has 15 amino acids. CDR1 and CDR2 from the germline V gene are MNHEY and SMNVEV (reference sequence). CDR3 region: CASSRGTGHLGGYTF. The CDR3 DNA sequence: TGTGCCAGCAGCCGTGGGACAGGGCATTTGGGAGGCTACACCTTC.

The chain links TRBV27 to TRBJ1-6, with a tentative D call TRBD1 (6 bases). The CDR3 covers 15 residues. The V end lost 7 bases, the J end lost 6 bases, and 16 bases lay between the germline ends. From germline, CDR1 is MNHEY and CDR2 SMNVEV (reference sequence). The CDR3 nucleotides are TGTGCCAGCAACAAACAGGGATCGGGTAATTCACCCCTCCACTTT. This encodes CASNKQGSGNSPLHF.

The genes are TRBV6-2 or TRBV6-3 and TRBJ2-2, with 10 bases fitting TRBD1. V lost 5 bases, J lost 5 bases, and 8 bases stayed unmatched. CDR1 and CDR2 from the germline V gene are MNHEY and SVGEGT. This CDR3 is built from 16 residues. The CDR3 sequence is CASSTRDRGRTGELFF. CDR3 in DNA: TGTGCCAGCAGTACCCGGGACAGGGGTCGGACCGGGGAGCTGTTTTTT.

This clonotype was found many times. CDR3 nucleotides: TGTGCCAGCAGCTTAGGATCGGCAGGGATGAACACTGAAGCTTTCTTT. This codes for CASSLGSAGMNTEAFF. This sequence joins TRBV7-2 and TRBJ1-1, with D possibly TRBD1 on 5 matching bases. Trimming shortened V by 1 base and J by 0 bases, and 12 bases separated the two germline ends. The V gene's germline CDR1 is SGHTA and CDR2 FQGNSA. The CDR3 is 16 residues long.

In its sample, this clonotype was seen a few times. V and J are TRBV9 and TRBJ2-7, with TRBD1 matching 9 bases. Germline V CDR1 and CDR2: SGDLS, YYNGEE. Unmatched junction bases numbered 9, after V lost 3 bases and J lost 5 bases. The CDR3 covers 15 residues. The CDR3 is CASSASGTGYHEQYF. The CDR3 DNA is TGTGCCAGCAGCGCCTCCGGGACAGGGTACCACGAGCAGTACTTC.

The chain links TRBV20-1 to TRBJ2-3; 7 nucleotides match TRBD2. CDR1 is DFQATT, CDR2 SNEGSKA, per germline (reference sequence). J lost 2 bases, V lost 6 bases, and 11 bases had no gene match. CDR3 length equals 15 residues. CDR3 protein: CSAPGGAGFTDTQYF. CDR3 DNA: TGCAGTGCCCCGGGTGGAGCGGGGTTCACAGATACGCAGTATTTT.

A note on this clonotype: Lacking the conserved final phenylalanine or tryptophan, this CDR3 likely reflects a read error. V is TRBV28 and J is TRBJ2-1; 10 positions agree with TRBD2. The CDR3 spans 17 residues. Trimming took 4 bases from V and 4 from J; bases not matched to a gene: 10. Germline lookup yields CDR1 MDHEN and CDR2 SYDVKM. The CDR3 DNA reads TGTGCCAGCAGTTCACTATTAGCGGGGGGTAGGTACAATGAGCAGTTCTGC. Its protein is CASSSLLAGGRYNEQFC.

Only a few counts were recorded for this clonotype. The rearrangement uses TRBV6-5 and TRBJ1-2; the D is unclear. The CDR3 is made up of 13 amino acids. Trimming took off 4 bases at V and 4 bases at J, with 10 bases between the two ends. Germline CDR1 is MNHEY and CDR2 is SVGAGI. CDR3 DNA sequence: TGTGCCAGCAGTTCTGGACCCTCCTATGGCTACACCTTC. It yields the protein CASSSGPSYGYTF.

The V and J genes are TRBV7-9 and TRBJ2-1; D gene uncertain. Trimming shortened V by 2 bases and J by 4 bases, and 6 bases separated the two germline ends. Germline assignment: CDR1 SEHNR and CDR2 FQNEAQ (reference sequence). The CDR3 is made up of 13 amino acids. The CDR3 region is CASSLSLYNEQFF. The DNA of the CDR3 is TGTGCCAGCAGCTTATCACTATACAATGAGCAGTTCTTC.

The V and J genes are TRBV12-3 or TRBV12-4 and TRBJ1-3; D gene ambiguous. V lost 6 bases and J 9 bases, leaving 9 bases between the germline ends. The CDR3 spans 11 residues. The CDR3 loop is CASSIKGTIYF. CDR3 DNA: TGTGCCAGCAGCATAAAGGGCACCATATATTTT.

The CDR3 region is CASSLAPTSGGFSSYNEQFF. The CDR3 bases are TGTGCCAGCAGCTTAGCCCCGACTAGCGGGGGGTTTAGCTCCTACAATGAGCAGTTCTTC. The gene calls are TRBV7-6 and TRBJ2-1, with 13 bases fitting TRBD2. The length of the CDR3 is 20 residues. Germline CDR1 is SGHVS and CDR2 is FNYEAQ. The V gene end was trimmed by 0 bases and the J gene end by 0 bases; junction bases not matched to a gene: 8.

This clonotype was counted only a few times. V is TRBV19 and J is TRBJ2-3; TRBD1 matches 10 bases. Germline CDR1 and CDR2: LNHDA and SQIVND (reference sequence). The CDR3 loop spans 14 amino acids. V was pared by 5 bases and J by 5 bases, with 4 bases of the junction left unmatched. The CDR3 region has the DNA TGTGCCAGTAGTGACAGGGGGCAGGTAGATACGCAGTATTTT. The encoded protein is CASSDRGQVDTQYF. The entire variable domain, with the rest obtained from reference TRBV19 and TRBJ2-3, is as follows: DGGITQSPKYLFRKEGQNVTLSCEQNLNHDAMYWYRQDPGQGLRLIYYSQIVNDFQKGDIAEGYSVSREKKESFPLTVTSAQKNPTAFYLCASSDRGQVDTQYFGPGTRLTVL.

The V and J genes are TRBV19 and TRBJ2-3; D possibly matches TRBD1 or TRBD2 (5 bases each). In germline, CDR1 is LNHDA, CDR2 SQIVND (reference sequence). V lost 3 bases and J lost 4, with 8 bases in between. The CDR3 contains 13 residues. This chain's CDR3 is CASSIGAADTQYF. CDR3 DNA: TGTGCCAGTAGTATCGGGGCAGCAGATACGCAGTATTTT.

There are a few counts of this clonotype. The gene calls are TRBV15 and TRBJ2-5; D is unresolved. V was shortened by 4 bases and J by 2 bases, with 8 bases between the two germline ends. Germline V lookup: CDR1 LNHNV, CDR2 YYDKDF (reference sequence). The CDR3 is 13 amino acids. This chain's CDR3 is CATSIDSQETQYF. CDR3 in DNA: TGTGCCACCAGCATAGATTCTCAAGAGACCCAGTACTTC.

This chain uses TRBV27 with TRBJ1-2; TRBD1 matches 7 bases. V was clipped by 4 bases and J by 3 bases; unmatched bases: 5. Germline V CDR1 and CDR2: MNHEY, SMNVEV (reference sequence). The length of the CDR3 is 14 residues. The CDR3 is CASSSGQTHYGYTF. The CDR3 nucleotides are TGTGCCAGCAGTTCGGGACAGACCCACTATGGCTACACCTTC.